These 16 T cell receptor beta chains were sequenced from one sample in a study of glioma-infiltrating T cells. The iRepertoire nested amplicon-rescue multiplex PCR amplified TCR alpha and beta CDR3s from RNA. TCRdb re-derived calls from the multiplex PCR reads in MiXCR, one entry per CDR3 protein. The sample contains fewer than 200,000 distinct CDR3 sequences, 30% to 40% of which appear only once. Sequenced input: glioma tissue, nonneoplastic brain tissue, or PBMCs (not recorded which). These receptors came from a human donor with low-grade glioma or glioblastoma, undergoing nonglioma brain surgery, or in good health (not recorded which).

In its sample, this clonotype was seen many times. This may arise from a read error, as a much more abundant clone is one base away. The V call is TRBV20-1, the J call TRBJ2-1; 10 bases are shared with TRBD2. CDR1 DFQATT and CDR2 SNEGSKA come from the germline V gene (reference sequence). CDR3 size: 14 residues. The CDR3, as DNA: TGCAGTGCTAGAGGACTAGCGGGCTACAATGAGCAGTCCTTC. This translates into CSARGLAGYNEQSF.

V and J are TRBV12-3 or TRBV12-4 and TRBJ2-3; TRBD2 agrees at 11 bases. The CDR3 has 14 residues. After removal of 5 bases from V and 8 bases from J, the junction contained 6 bases not matched to a gene. The CDR3 protein is CASSNGLAGITQYF. The CDR3 DNA follows: TGTGCCAGCAGTAACGGACTAGCGGGTATTACGCAGTATTTT.

V usage is TRBV27 and J usage is TRBJ2-2; D remains ambiguous. Trimming took off 7 bases at V and 2 bases at J, with 8 bases between the two ends. From germline, CDR1 is MNHEY and CDR2 SMNVEV (reference sequence). CDR3 length equals 13 residues. For the CDR3, the DNA is TGTGCCAGCACGCGAGCCAACACCGGGGAGCTGTTTTTT. Encoded protein: CASTRANTGELFF.

In this sample, this clonotype turned up a few times. J is TRBJ2-7 and V is TRBV19; the match to TRBD1 covers 7 bases. Germline-derived CDR1 and CDR2 are LNHDA and SQIVND (reference sequence). The ends lost 1 base at V and 5 bases at J; junction bases unmatched: 8. The CDR3 consists of 15 residues. The CDR3 here is CASSIGAGGYHEQYF. DNA of the CDR3: TGTGCCAGTAGTATAGGGGCAGGGGGTTATCACGAGCAGTACTTC.

This clonotype was recorded only once. A read error may be the cause here, since a much bigger clone is one base away. The rearrangement links TRBV24-1 to TRBJ2-7; 8 bases line up with TRBD1. This CDR3 is 15 amino acids long. Per the germline V gene, CDR1 is KGHDR and CDR2 is SFDVKD. CDR3 sequence (DNA): TGTGCCACCAGTGATTCCCAAGACAGGGGCTACGGGCAGTACTTC. This encodes CATSDSQDRGYGQYF.

To note about this clonotype: A much larger clone lies a single base off, so this may be a read error. The J gene is TRBJ2-7, the V gene TRBV18; D is uncertain. Germline CDR1 reads KGHSH; CDR2 reads LQKENI. This CDR3 is built from 13 residues. The CDR3 reads CASPPPVGYEQYF. The DNA of the CDR3 is TGTGCCAGCCCACCACCAGTGGGGTACGAGCAGTACTTC.

In this sample, this clonotype turned up once. The junction does not match germline at one end; this may be a read error. This rearrangement joins TRBV7-2 to TRBJ1-5; D unclear. Per the germline V gene, CDR1 is SGHTA and CDR2 is FQGNSA. The CDR3 length is 15 residues. CDR3 bases: TGTGCCAGCAGCCCAGAAGCCAGTCACAATAAGCCCCAGCATTTT. Its protein product is CASSPEASHNKPQHF. Looking up the rest from reference TRBV7-2 and TRBJ1-5 gives the full variable domain: GAGVSQSPSNKVTEKGKDVELRCDPISGHTALYWYRQSLGQGLEFLIYFQGNSAPDKSGLPSDRFSAERTGGSVSTLTIQRTQQEDSAVYLCASSPEASHNKPQHFGDGTRLSIL.

Concerning this clonotype itself: A clone one base away is much larger, so this may be a read error. This chain joins TRBV12-3 or TRBV12-4 and TRBJ2-1; tentative D call: TRBD2 (5 bases). The CDR3 consists of 14 residues. The DNA of the CDR3 is TGTGCCACGCGAAGGGCTAGCCACTACAATGAGAAGTTCTTC. Protein product: CATRRASHYNEKFF.

There are a few counts of this clonotype. CDR3 residues: CASSLDAKAGELFF. In DNA form, the CDR3 reads TGTGCCAGCAGCTTAGACGCCAAGGCCGGGGAGCTGTTTTTT. This rearrangement joins TRBV11-3 to TRBJ2-2; D uncertain. V shed 0 bases and J shed 6 bases, with 8 bases lying between them. CDR1 SGHNT and CDR2 YENEEA come from the germline V gene. This CDR3 has 14 amino acids.

This clonotype appeared a few times. The genes are TRBV28 and TRBJ1-3, with unresolved D. V shed 4 bases and J shed 0 bases, with 10 bases lying between them. The CDR3 runs 15 residues. CDR1 is MDHEN, CDR2 SYDVKM, per germline. The CDR3 DNA is TGTGCCAGCAGTTCCCCTCTTAGCTCTGGAAACACCATATATTTT. Encoded protein: CASSSPLSSGNTIYF.

On this clonotype itself: This could be a read error, since a much larger clone is one nucleotide away. The gene calls are TRBV29-1 and TRBJ2-3, with no clear D. The CDR3 covers 16 residues. Germline V gives CDR1 SQVTM, CDR2 ANQGSEA. The CDR3 here is CSVEDRRKPPTDTKYF. As DNA, the CDR3 is TGCAGCGTTGAAGATCGCAGAAAACCTCCCACAGATACGAAGTATTTT.

For this clonotype: The germline gene is not matched at one end of the junction; a read error may be the cause. CDR3 nucleotide sequence: TGTGCCAGTAGTAAGTCGATGAACACTAAAGCTTTCTTT. It yields the protein CASSKSMNTKAFF. V is TRBV19 and J is TRBJ1-1; no clear D. Germline CDR1 reads LNHDA; CDR2 reads SQIVND (reference sequence). This CDR3 spans 13 amino acids. Full variable domain (rest looked up from reference TRBV19 and TRBJ1-1): DGGITQSPKYLFRKEGQNVTLSCEQNLNHDAMYWYRQDPGQGLRLIYYSQIVNDFQKGDIAEGYSVSREKKESFPLTVTSAQKNPTAFYLCASSKSMNTKAFFGQGTRLTVV.

This clonotype was seen many times. V and J are TRBV7-6 and TRBJ1-5, with 8 bases fitting TRBD1. The trim removed 5 bases at V and 7 bases at J, leaving 7 bases unmatched. Germline CDR1 is SGHVS and CDR2 is FNYEAQ. CDR3 length: 14 amino acids. The CDR3 spells CASSLGQGEQPQHF. The DNA of the CDR3 is TGTGCCAGCAGCCTAGGACAGGGTGAGCAGCCCCAGCATTTT. Filled out from reference TRBV7-6 and TRBJ1-5, the complete variable domain reads GAGVSQSPRYKVTKRGQDVALRCDPISGHVSLYWYRQALGQGPEFLTYFNYEAQQDKSGLPNDRFSAERPEGSISTLTIQRTEQRDSAMYRCASSLGQGEQPQHFGDGTRLSIL.

This clonotype has just a few counts. The chain employs TRBV12-3 or TRBV12-4 and TRBJ2-7; D might be TRBD2 (6 bases). The CDR3 consists of 14 residues. V was clipped by 6 bases and J by 1 base, with 13 bases between them. The DNA for the CDR3 is TGTGCCAGCAGAAGGGGACTTCAGTCCTACGAGCAGTACTTC. It yields the protein CASRRGLQSYEQYF.

The V and J genes are TRBV7-9 and TRBJ2-7, with D possibly TRBD2 on 5 matching bases. Trimming removed 8 bases from V and 4 bases from J, with 27 bases in between. The CDR3 length is 17 residues. Germline V gives CDR1 SEHNR, CDR2 FQNEAQ (reference sequence). The CDR3 sequence: CASGPAGVGGGQYEQYF. The CDR3 DNA reads TGTGCCAGCGGCCCCGCCGGGGTCGGAGGCGGCCAATACGAGCAGTACTTC. Drawing the rest from reference TRBV7-9 and TRBJ2-7, the complete variable domain is DTGVSQNPRHKITKRGQNVTFRCDPISEHNRLYWYRQTLGQGPEFLTYFQNEAQLEKSRLLSDRFSAERPKGSFSTLEIQRTEQGDSAMYLCASGPAGVGGGQYEQYFGPGTRLTVT.

The chain carries TRBV19 and TRBJ2-2; D not resolved. Trimming pared 7 bases from V and 5 bases from J, leaving 14 bases between. CDR1 is LNHDA and CDR2 is SQIVND in the germline V gene (reference sequence). The CDR3 totals 14 residues. Written as DNA, the CDR3 is TGTGCCAGTAACCCGGCGGCGAGTACCGGGGAGCTGTTTTTT. Translated: CASNPAASTGELFF.